This entry concerns a single T cell receptor (beta chain). This sample is drawn from a study of radiotherapy plus CTLA-4 blockade in lung cancer. Looking at the study overall: In roughly 17% of patients, objective responses were seen; about 30% had disease control.

TCRdb keeps only in-frame clones here, not all; method: immunoSEQ multiplex PCR. This table has about 76,000 clones, 78% appearing once. With 0 bases removed from V and 2 bases from J, the gap between germline ends came to 6 bases. The CDR3 is made up of 14 amino acids. CDR1 is MNHNY, CDR2 SVGAGI, per germline (reference sequence). Focal radiation was given together with CTLA-4 blockade (ipilimumab) to patients with chemo-refractory metastatic non-small-cell lung cancer. The chain uses TRBV6-6 and TRBJ2-3; D perhaps matches TRBD1 (5 bases). Sequenced material: peripheral blood, taken from a patient treated with radiotherapy plus ipilimumab. The TCR was taken from a human donor with non-small cell lung cancer whose response to radiotherapy plus ipilimumab could not be evaluated. Some clones in this sample may be carry-over from other donors' samples. In DNA, the CDR3 is TGTGCCAGCAGTTACTCGGGGCCCACAGATACGCAGTATTTT. Its protein product is CASSYSGPTDTQYF.